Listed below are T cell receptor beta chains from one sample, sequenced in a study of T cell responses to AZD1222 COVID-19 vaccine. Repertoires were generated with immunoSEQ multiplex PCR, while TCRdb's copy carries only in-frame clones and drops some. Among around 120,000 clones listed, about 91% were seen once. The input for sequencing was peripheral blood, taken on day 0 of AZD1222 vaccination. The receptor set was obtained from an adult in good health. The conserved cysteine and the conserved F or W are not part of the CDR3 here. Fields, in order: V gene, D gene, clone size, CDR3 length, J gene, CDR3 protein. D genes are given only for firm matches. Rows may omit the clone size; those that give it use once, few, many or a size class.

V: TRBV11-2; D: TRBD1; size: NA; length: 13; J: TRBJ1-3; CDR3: ASSLRDRVGNTIY
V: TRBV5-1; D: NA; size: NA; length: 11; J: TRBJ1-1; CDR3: ASSLGMNTEAF
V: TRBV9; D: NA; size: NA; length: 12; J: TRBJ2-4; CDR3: ASSVVLRKNIQY
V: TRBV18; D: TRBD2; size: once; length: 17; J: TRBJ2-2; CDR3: ASSPFRLAGGPNTGELF
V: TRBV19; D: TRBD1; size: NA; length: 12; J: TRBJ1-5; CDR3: ASLQGAYNQPQH
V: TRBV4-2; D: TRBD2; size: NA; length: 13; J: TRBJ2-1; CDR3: ASSQDRGGYNEQF
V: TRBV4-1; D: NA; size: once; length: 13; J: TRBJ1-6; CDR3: ASSQVVQGGSPLH
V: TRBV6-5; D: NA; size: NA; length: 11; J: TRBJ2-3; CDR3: ASRVSGTDTQY
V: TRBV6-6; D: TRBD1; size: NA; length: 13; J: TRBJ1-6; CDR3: ASSYDGQGRSPLH
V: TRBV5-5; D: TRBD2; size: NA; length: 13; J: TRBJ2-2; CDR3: ASSFTSGTPGELF
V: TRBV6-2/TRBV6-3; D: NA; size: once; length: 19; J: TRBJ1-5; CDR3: ASSRRRGWSPTDNSNQPQH
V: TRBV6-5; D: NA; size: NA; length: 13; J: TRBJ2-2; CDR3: ASSQRLANTGELF
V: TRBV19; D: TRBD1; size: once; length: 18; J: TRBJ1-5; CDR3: ASSRPGQGIAWDSNQPQH
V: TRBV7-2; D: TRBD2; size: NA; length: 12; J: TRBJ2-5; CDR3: ASSAGLAQETQY
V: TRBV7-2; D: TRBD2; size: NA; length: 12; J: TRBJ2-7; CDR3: ASSKSGGPYEQY
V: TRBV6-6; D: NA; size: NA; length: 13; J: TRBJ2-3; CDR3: ASSRPFTSTDTQY
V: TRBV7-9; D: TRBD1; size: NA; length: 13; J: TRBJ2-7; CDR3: ASSPAGQDFYEQY
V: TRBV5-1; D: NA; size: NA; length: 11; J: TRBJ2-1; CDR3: ATSRDNEKEQF
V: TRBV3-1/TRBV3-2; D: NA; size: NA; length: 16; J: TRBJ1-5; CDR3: ASRVGTDYLLSNQPQH
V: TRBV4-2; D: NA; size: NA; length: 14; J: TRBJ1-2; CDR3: ASSQDRQGSNYGYT
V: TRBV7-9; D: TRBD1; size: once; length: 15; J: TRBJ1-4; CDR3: ASNHPTPTGFSEKLF
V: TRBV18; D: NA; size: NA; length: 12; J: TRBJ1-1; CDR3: ASSRTEGDTEAF
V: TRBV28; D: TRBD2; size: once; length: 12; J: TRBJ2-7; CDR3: ATITSGGSYEQY
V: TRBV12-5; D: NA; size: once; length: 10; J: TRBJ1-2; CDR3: ASGLMEGGYT
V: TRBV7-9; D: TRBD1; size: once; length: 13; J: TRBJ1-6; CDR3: ASSPNRGRNSPLH
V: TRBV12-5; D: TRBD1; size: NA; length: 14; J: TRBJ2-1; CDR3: ASGLVLGTGYNEQF
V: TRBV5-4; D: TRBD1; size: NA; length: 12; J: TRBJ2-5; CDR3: ASSLQGAEETQY
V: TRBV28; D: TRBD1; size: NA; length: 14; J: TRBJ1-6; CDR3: ASRGGGDPSHSPLH
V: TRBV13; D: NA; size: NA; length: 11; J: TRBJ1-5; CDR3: ASSPAPNQPQH
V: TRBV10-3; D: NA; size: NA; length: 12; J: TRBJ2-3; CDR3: ATRQGMEADTQY
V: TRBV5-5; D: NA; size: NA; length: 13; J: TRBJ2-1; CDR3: ASSLGQGPYNEQF
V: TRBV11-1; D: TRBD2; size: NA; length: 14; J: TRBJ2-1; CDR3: ASSFLSGGTYNEQF
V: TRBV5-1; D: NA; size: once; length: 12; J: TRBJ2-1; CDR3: ASSFPGAYNEQF
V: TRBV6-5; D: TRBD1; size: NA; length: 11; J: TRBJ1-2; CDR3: ASSYSTGGHYT
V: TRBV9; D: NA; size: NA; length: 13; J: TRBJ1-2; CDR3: ASSVVASPEYGYT
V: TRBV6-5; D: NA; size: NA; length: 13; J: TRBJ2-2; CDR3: ASRRLAANTGELF
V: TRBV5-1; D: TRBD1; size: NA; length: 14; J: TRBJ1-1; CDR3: ASSGGQGSLNTEAF
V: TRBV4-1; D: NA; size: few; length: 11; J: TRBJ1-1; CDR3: ASSQEGETEAF
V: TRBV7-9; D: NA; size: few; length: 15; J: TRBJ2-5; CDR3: ASSPPISPRTRETQY
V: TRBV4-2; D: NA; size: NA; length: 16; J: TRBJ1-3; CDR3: ASSSRDILKVSGNTIY
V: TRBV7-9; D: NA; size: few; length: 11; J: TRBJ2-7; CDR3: ASSLGQNYEQY
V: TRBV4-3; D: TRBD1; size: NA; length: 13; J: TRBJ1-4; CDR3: ASSQETGGGEKLF
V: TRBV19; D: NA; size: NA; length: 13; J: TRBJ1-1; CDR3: ASLALDRRDTEAF
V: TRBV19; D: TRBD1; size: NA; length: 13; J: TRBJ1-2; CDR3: ASSTFGTAIYGYT
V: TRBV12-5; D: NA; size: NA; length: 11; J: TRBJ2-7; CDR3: ASGRAGRDEQY
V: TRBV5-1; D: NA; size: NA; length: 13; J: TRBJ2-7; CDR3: ASSLEGQISYEQY
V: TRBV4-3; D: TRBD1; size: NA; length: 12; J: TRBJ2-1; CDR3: ASSLSGTGNEQF
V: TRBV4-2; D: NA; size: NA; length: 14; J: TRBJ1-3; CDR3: ASSQGTGARGNTIY
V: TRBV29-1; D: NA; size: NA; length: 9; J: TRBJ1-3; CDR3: SVYGGDTIY
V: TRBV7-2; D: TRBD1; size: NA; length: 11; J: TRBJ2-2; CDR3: ASSSLTGAELF
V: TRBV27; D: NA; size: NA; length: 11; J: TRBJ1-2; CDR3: ASSRALPYGYT
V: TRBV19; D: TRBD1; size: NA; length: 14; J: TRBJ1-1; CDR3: ASSHGQGAGFTEAF
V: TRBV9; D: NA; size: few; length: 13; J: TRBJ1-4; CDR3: ASSVYGATNEKLF
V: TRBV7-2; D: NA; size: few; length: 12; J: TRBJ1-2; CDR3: ASSLEGGIGGYT
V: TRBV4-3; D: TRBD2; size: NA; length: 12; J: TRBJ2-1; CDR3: ASGRLAGEDEQF
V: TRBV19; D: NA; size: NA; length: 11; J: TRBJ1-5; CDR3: ASRGLSNQPQH
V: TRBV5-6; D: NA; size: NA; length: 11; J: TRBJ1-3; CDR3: ASSLFGGNTIY
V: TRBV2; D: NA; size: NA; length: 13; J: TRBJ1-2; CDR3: ASTLTPLGNYGYT
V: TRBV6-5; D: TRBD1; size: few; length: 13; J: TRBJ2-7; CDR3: ASRQILRGRNEQY